A selection of T cell receptor beta chains follows, all from one sample in a study of OX40 agonist ivuxolimab in advanced cancers. Assay: immunoSEQ multiplex PCR; the TCRdb copy retains only in-frame clones and omits some. This table holds fewer than 65,000 clones, 86% found once. Material: CD4+ or CD8+ T cells sorted from blood, obtained in a trial of the OX40 agonist ivuxolimab. Receptor source: an adult with an advanced solid tumor such as melanoma, head and neck, liver or kidney cancer. CDR3s include the opening cysteine and the closing phenylalanine or tryptophan. Each record gives: D gene, J gene, V gene, clone size, CDR3 DNA, CDR3 protein. D genes are given only for firm matches. Clone size appears in some rows only: once, few, many, or a class for an expanded clone.

d_call: TRBD1
j_call: TRBJ1-6
v_call: TRBV7-2
clone_size: -
cdr3_nt: TGTGCCAGCAGCTTAGGGGGACAGGGTAGTAATTCACCCCTCCACTTT
cdr3_aa: CASSLGGQGSNSPLHF

d_call: -
j_call: TRBJ2-5
v_call: TRBV7-8
clone_size: -
cdr3_nt: TGTGCCAGCAGCCCCTATTACCAGCGTGAAGAGACCCAGTACTTC
cdr3_aa: CASSPYYQREETQYF

d_call: TRBD1
j_call: TRBJ2-1
v_call: TRBV15
clone_size: -
cdr3_nt: TGTGCCACCAGCAGAGATTTCAGGGGGCACGAGCAGTTCTTC
cdr3_aa: CATSRDFRGHEQFF

d_call: TRBD1
j_call: TRBJ1-5
v_call: TRBV15
clone_size: -
cdr3_nt: TGTGCCACCAGCAGAGCGGGGACAGGGAGGCAGTTGGCCCAGCATTTT
cdr3_aa: CATSRAGTGRQLAQHF

d_call: -
j_call: TRBJ1-4
v_call: TRBV5-5
clone_size: -
cdr3_nt: TGTGCCAGCAGCTTGCGTGGGTCAGACGCAGAAGTGTTTTTT
cdr3_aa: CASSLRGSDAEVFF

d_call: TRBD2
j_call: TRBJ2-1
v_call: TRBV27
clone_size: -
cdr3_nt: TGTGCCAGCGCAGAACTAGCGGGAGGCTCCTACAATGAGCAGTTCTTC
cdr3_aa: CASAELAGGSYNEQFF

d_call: -
j_call: TRBJ1-1
v_call: TRBV5-1
clone_size: -
cdr3_nt: TGCGCCAGCAAAGGGGAGACTGAAGCTTTCTTT
cdr3_aa: CASKGETEAFF

d_call: -
j_call: TRBJ1-4
v_call: TRBV2
clone_size: -
cdr3_nt: TGTGCCAGCAGGGAGGGGAGCACAAATGAAAAACTGTTTTTT
cdr3_aa: CASREGSTNEKLFF

d_call: -
j_call: TRBJ1-5
v_call: TRBV10-1
clone_size: once
cdr3_nt: TGCGCCAGCAGTGATCCCAGCAGGGGCAATCAGCCCCAGCATTTT
cdr3_aa: CASSDPSRGNQPQHF

d_call: TRBD1
j_call: TRBJ1-5
v_call: TRBV30
clone_size: -
cdr3_nt: TGTGCCTGGAGCCAGGGGGACCATCAGCCCCAGCATTTT
cdr3_aa: CAWSQGDHQPQHF

d_call: -
j_call: TRBJ2-2
v_call: TRBV7-2
clone_size: -
cdr3_nt: TGTGCCAGCCGTCCGGGGAACACCGGGGAGCTGTTTTTT
cdr3_aa: CASRPGNTGELFF

d_call: TRBD2
j_call: TRBJ2-1
v_call: TRBV28
clone_size: -
cdr3_nt: TGTGCCAGCAGTTTAGCGGGGGGGAACTTCTACAATGAGCAGTTCTTC
cdr3_aa: CASSLAGGNFYNEQFF

d_call: -
j_call: TRBJ1-1
v_call: TRBV7-2
clone_size: -
cdr3_nt: TGTGCCAGCAGCTTAGTCAGAAAGGGGAACACTGAAGCTTTCTTT
cdr3_aa: CASSLVRKGNTEAFF

d_call: -
j_call: TRBJ1-2
v_call: TRBV5-1
clone_size: -
cdr3_nt: TGCGCCAGCAGAACGGGACGGGACTATGGCTACACCTTC
cdr3_aa: CASRTGRDYGYTF

d_call: -
j_call: TRBJ2-4
v_call: TRBV11-2
clone_size: -
cdr3_nt: TGTGCCAGCAGCCAGACACTAGTCCAGTACTTC
cdr3_aa: CASSQTLVQYF

d_call: TRBD1
j_call: TRBJ1-1
v_call: TRBV9
clone_size: -
cdr3_nt: TGTGCCAGCAGCGGCAGGGGGAGCCCTGAAGCTTTCTTT
cdr3_aa: CASSGRGSPEAFF

d_call: TRBD1
j_call: TRBJ2-5
v_call: TRBV28
clone_size: -
cdr3_nt: TGTGCCAGCAGCCACTCGGGACAGGGGGTGGAGACCCAGTACTTC
cdr3_aa: CASSHSGQGVETQYF

d_call: -
j_call: TRBJ2-5
v_call: TRBV19
clone_size: -
cdr3_nt: TGTGCCAGTAGTAGGTCAGCTAAAGAGACCCAGTACTTC
cdr3_aa: CASSRSAKETQYF

d_call: TRBD1
j_call: TRBJ2-7
v_call: TRBV4-3
clone_size: -
cdr3_nt: TGCGCCAGCAGCCAAGACGGGACAGGGGGCTACGAGCAGTACTTC
cdr3_aa: CASSQDGTGGYEQYF

d_call: -
j_call: TRBJ2-5
v_call: TRBV5-1
clone_size: -
cdr3_nt: TGCGCCAGCAGCTTAGGCCCAGGGGGGCTCCAAGAGACCCAGTACTTC
cdr3_aa: CASSLGPGGLQETQYF

d_call: TRBD2
j_call: TRBJ2-7
v_call: TRBV20-1
clone_size: -
cdr3_nt: TGCAGTGCTAGCGGGAGGTACGAGCAGTACTTC
cdr3_aa: CSASGRYEQYF

d_call: -
j_call: TRBJ2-2
v_call: TRBV7-2
clone_size: -
cdr3_nt: TGTGCTTCTTCTCGGGCAGGGAGAGTAGGGGAGCTGTTTTTT
cdr3_aa: CASSRAGRVGELFF

d_call: TRBD1
j_call: TRBJ1-2
v_call: TRBV19
clone_size: -
cdr3_nt: TGTGCCAGTACCCTATTGGGCGACAGGGGCTATGGCTACACCTTC
cdr3_aa: CASTLLGDRGYGYTF

d_call: TRBD1
j_call: TRBJ2-1
v_call: TRBV7-9
clone_size: -
cdr3_nt: TGTGCCAGCAGCTCATACAGGGGGGTCTACAATGAGCAGTTCTTC
cdr3_aa: CASSSYRGVYNEQFF

d_call: -
j_call: TRBJ2-1
v_call: TRBV5-1
clone_size: -
cdr3_nt: TGCGCCAGCAGCTTGGATGACGGGAGACTGGATGAGCAGTTCTTC
cdr3_aa: CASSLDDGRLDEQFF

d_call: TRBD1
j_call: TRBJ1-1
v_call: TRBV4-3
clone_size: few
cdr3_nt: TGCGCCAGCAGCCCGGGACAGACGAACACTGAAGCTTTCTTT
cdr3_aa: CASSPGQTNTEAFF

d_call: TRBD1
j_call: TRBJ1-4
v_call: TRBV18
clone_size: -
cdr3_nt: TGTGCCAGCTCACCACAAATGGCAGGGGGCTTAACTGAAAAACTGTTTTTT
cdr3_aa: CASSPQMAGGLTEKLFF

d_call: TRBD2
j_call: TRBJ2-3
v_call: TRBV5-1
clone_size: -
cdr3_nt: TGCGCCAGCAGTTCCGGGACTAGCGTCTCGGATACGCAGTATTTT
cdr3_aa: CASSSGTSVSDTQYF

d_call: -
j_call: TRBJ2-5
v_call: TRBV5-1
clone_size: -
cdr3_nt: TGCGCCAGCAGCTTGCCAACCCAAGAGACCCAGTACTTC
cdr3_aa: CASSLPTQETQYF

d_call: -
j_call: TRBJ2-3
v_call: TRBV10-1
clone_size: -
cdr3_nt: TGCGCCAGCAGTGAGGCGAGGTCTTTGGGGACAGATACGCAGTATTTT
cdr3_aa: CASSEARSLGTDTQYF

d_call: -
j_call: TRBJ2-1
v_call: TRBV7-2
clone_size: once
cdr3_nt: TGTGCCAGCAGCTTAGCGGGGACGACCTACAATGAGCAGTTCTTC
cdr3_aa: CASSLAGTTYNEQFF

d_call: TRBD2
j_call: TRBJ2-3
v_call: TRBV18
clone_size: -
cdr3_nt: TGTGCCAGCTCACCGACTAGCGGGGTAGCTGGAGATACGCAGTATTTT
cdr3_aa: CASSPTSGVAGDTQYF

d_call: TRBD1
j_call: TRBJ2-7
v_call: TRBV7-2
clone_size: -
cdr3_nt: TGTGCCAGCAGCCCCCGACAGGGGAAATACGAGCAGTACTTC
cdr3_aa: CASSPRQGKYEQYF

d_call: TRBD1
j_call: TRBJ1-2
v_call: TRBV28
clone_size: once
cdr3_nt: TGTGCCAGCAGGGGGACAGGCTCTAACTATGGCTACACCTTC
cdr3_aa: CASRGTGSNYGYTF

d_call: -
j_call: TRBJ1-4
v_call: TRBV4-1
clone_size: -
cdr3_nt: TGCGCCAGCAGCCAAGATTGGCAGTATAATGAAAAACTGTTTTTT
cdr3_aa: CASSQDWQYNEKLFF

d_call: TRBD2
j_call: TRBJ2-7
v_call: TRBV10-2
clone_size: -
cdr3_nt: TGCGCCAGCAGTGAGCCGGCTAGCGGGATTGGGTACGAGCAGTACTTC
cdr3_aa: CASSEPASGIGYEQYF

d_call: -
j_call: TRBJ2-3
v_call: TRBV7-9
clone_size: -
cdr3_nt: TGTGCCAGCAGCTCCGGCGGCCCGGTGGGGGATACGCAGTATTTT
cdr3_aa: CASSSGGPVGDTQYF

d_call: TRBD1
j_call: TRBJ1-1
v_call: TRBV11-2
clone_size: -
cdr3_nt: TGTGCCAGCAGCTTGGAGGGGGCTTTGAACACTGAAGCTTTCTTT
cdr3_aa: CASSLEGALNTEAFF

d_call: TRBD2
j_call: TRBJ2-3
v_call: TRBV5-4
clone_size: -
cdr3_nt: TGTGCCAGCAGCTCCCTAGCGGGGGGCCAGGGTACGCAGTATTTT
cdr3_aa: CASSSLAGGQGTQYF

d_call: -
j_call: TRBJ1-5
v_call: TRBV7-3
clone_size: -
cdr3_nt: TGTGCCAGCAGCTTAATGCCCCCCAGGGAAGTTCAGCCCCAGCATTTT
cdr3_aa: CASSLMPPREVQPQHF

d_call: -
j_call: TRBJ2-1
v_call: TRBV20-1
clone_size: -
cdr3_nt: TGCAGCCCGAGTGGGTACAATGAGCAGTTCTTC
cdr3_aa: CSPSGYNEQFF

d_call: TRBD2
j_call: TRBJ2-7
v_call: TRBV18
clone_size: -
cdr3_nt: TGTGCCAGCTCACCTATCGCGGGGGGGCGGCCCTACGAGCAGTACTTC
cdr3_aa: CASSPIAGGRPYEQYF

d_call: TRBD1
j_call: TRBJ1-3
v_call: TRBV7-9
clone_size: -
cdr3_nt: TGTGCCAGCAGCTTATGGGACAGGGACTCTGGAAACACCATATATTTT
cdr3_aa: CASSLWDRDSGNTIYF